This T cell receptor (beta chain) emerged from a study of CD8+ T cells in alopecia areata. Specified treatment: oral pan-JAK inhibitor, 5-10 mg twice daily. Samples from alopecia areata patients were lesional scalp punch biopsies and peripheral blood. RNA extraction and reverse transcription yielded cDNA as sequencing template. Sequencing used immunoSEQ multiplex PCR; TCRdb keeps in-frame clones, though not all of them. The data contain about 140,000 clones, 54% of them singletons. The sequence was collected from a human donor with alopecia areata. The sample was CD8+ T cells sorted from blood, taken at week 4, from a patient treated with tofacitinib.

The CDR3 spells CSVEDFGRDRGLGYGYTF. The CDR3 region has the DNA TGCAGCGTTGAAGATTTTGGGCGGGACAGGGGTTTGGGCTATGGCTACACCTTC. The chain combines TRBV29-1 with TRBJ1-2; 10 bases map to TRBD1. CDR1 is SQVTM, CDR2 ANQGSEA, per germline. The CDR3 extends over 18 amino acids. Trimming took 0 bases from V and 4 from J; bases not matched to a gene: 14.